The 23 T cell receptor beta chains in this list originate from one sample, sequenced in a study of T cell responses to AZD1222 COVID-19 vaccine. Here immunoSEQ multiplex PCR was the method, and the copy in TCRdb shows in-frame clones only, minus some. Counted here are around 120,000 clones, around 82% occurring once; the ten biggest clones make up about 6.2%. Source: peripheral blood, taken on day 0 of AZD1222 vaccination. These receptors were obtained from an adult in good health.

V gene TRBV2 combines with J gene TRBJ1-1; 7 bases match TRBD1. Germline V gene data show CDR1 as SNHLY and CDR2 as FYNNEI. The CDR3 has 16 amino acids. V was clipped by 2 bases and J by 3 bases; unmatched bases: 9. The CDR3 bases are TGTGCCAGCAGTGAAAAGGCAGGGGGGCTGGACACTGAAGCTTTCTTT. It encodes CASSEKAGGLDTEAFF.

This clone was found once. V is TRBV9 and J is TRBJ1-1, with D perhaps TRBD1 (5 bases). Germline V gives CDR1 SGDLS, CDR2 YYNGEE. The length of the CDR3 is 14 residues. The V end was cut by 2 bases, the J end by 1 base, with 9 bases between. The CDR3: CASSVGHENTEAFF. CDR3 in DNA: TGTGCCAGCAGCGTCGGACACGAGAACACTGAAGCTTTCTTT.

The table lists this clone with a count of one. The chain links TRBV6-4 to TRBJ1-6; D not certain. V was clipped by 2 bases and J by 7 bases, with 9 bases between them. The length of the CDR3 is 14 residues. The germline CDR1 and CDR2 sequences are MRHNA and SNTAGT. CDR3 in amino acids: CASSDRIDNSPLHF. The CDR3 nucleotides read TGTGCCAGCAGTGACAGAATTGACAATTCACCCCTCCACTTT.

This clone has a handful of counts. The chain recombines TRBV7-6 with TRBJ2-1, with D possibly matching TRBD2 (6 bases). The CDR3 totals 16 residues. Germline CDR1 and CDR2: SGHVS and FNYEAQ. V gave up 5 bases and J gave up 4 bases, with 18 bases separating them. The CDR3 protein is CASSPTGGVGYNEQFF. CDR3 bases: TGTGCCAGCAGCCCCACCGGAGGGGTAGGGTACAATGAGCAGTTCTTC.

CDR3 protein: CASSLPRTVNEQFF. DNA for the CDR3: TGTGCCAGCAGCTTACCCCGGACAGTTAATGAGCAGTTCTTC. This rearrangement joins TRBV7-8 to TRBJ2-1, with TRBD1 as a possible D gene (6 bases). CDR1 is SGHVS, CDR2 FQNEAQ, per germline. V gave up 2 bases and J gave up 7 bases, with 12 bases separating them. This CDR3 contains 14 residues.

This chain uses TRBV19 with TRBJ2-1; D might be TRBD2 (5 bases). Germline lookup yields CDR1 LNHDA and CDR2 SQIVND (reference sequence). V was cut by 3 bases and J by 8 bases, with 11 bases left in between. The CDR3 has 13 amino acids. CDR3 sequence: CASSMRAGHEQFF. The CDR3 DNA reads as TGTGCCAGTAGTATGAGGGCCGGGCATGAGCAGTTCTTC.

The V call is TRBV5-5, the J call TRBJ1-1, with D hard to call. V lost 2 bases, J lost 4 bases, and 3 bases lay in between. This CDR3 spans 11 amino acids. Germline V gene lookup returns CDR1 SGHKS and CDR2 YYEKEE (reference sequence). DNA for the CDR3: TGTGCCAGCAGCTTTTCCACTGAAGCTTTCTTT. Its translation: CASSFSTEAFF.

This rearrangement joins TRBV2 to TRBJ2-7; 9 bases align to TRBD2. The CDR3 totals 16 residues. V lost 6 bases and J lost 4; bases outside the gene matches: 13. Germline V CDR1 and CDR2: SNHLY, FYNNEI. CDR3 bases: TGTGCCAGCAGCCGAACCCTGCTAGCGGGGCAGTACGAGCAGTACTTC. Translation: CASSRTLLAGQYEQYF.

This clone was observed once. V and J are TRBV3-1 (or the pseudogene TRBV3-2) and TRBJ2-2; 11 nucleotides match TRBD2. V lost 1 base to trimming and J lost 6 bases; unmatched junction nucleotides: 4. CDR3 size: 16 residues. Germline CDR1 is LGHDT and CDR2 is YNNKEL (reference sequence). The CDR3 coding sequence is TGTGCCAGCAGCCAAGGGGTACTAGCGGGGGCCGGGGAGCTGTTTTTT. This gives the protein CASSQGVLAGAGELFF.

This chain links TRBV28 with TRBJ2-7; 9 bases are a match to TRBD2. Germline assignment: CDR1 MDHEN and CDR2 SYDVKM. Trimming took 3 bases from V and 0 from J; bases not matched to a gene: 6. CDR3 length: 16 residues. In DNA form, the CDR3 reads TGTGCCAGCAGTTTCCCAAGCGGGGGGAACTCCTACGAGCAGTACTTC. As protein: CASSFPSGGNSYEQYF.

The genes are TRBV4-1 and TRBJ2-1, with 12 bases that match TRBD2. Losses at the gene ends were 0 bases for V and 9 bases for J; bases not matched to a gene: 15. Germline values: CDR1 MGHRA, CDR2 YSYEKL. The CDR3 consists of 19 residues. CDR3 DNA: TGCGCCAGCAGCCAAGATTGGACTAGCGGGGCATCGGGCTGGGGTGAGCAGTTCTTC. It encodes CASSQDWTSGASGWGEQFF.

The V gene is TRBV6-2 or TRBV6-3, the J gene TRBJ1-6; tentatively, D is TRBD1 (5 bases). The length of the CDR3 is 16 residues. CDR1 and CDR2 from the germline V gene are MNHEY and SVGEGT. V shed 5 bases and J shed 9 bases, with 20 bases lying between them. The CDR3 region is CASSILGPSGGSPLHF. The CDR3, as DNA: TGTGCCAGCAGTATCCTCGGACCTAGCGGGGGTTCACCCCTCCACTTT.

The V and J genes are TRBV15 and TRBJ1-5; D is unresolved. Deletions cut 8 bases from V and 4 bases from J, with 18 bases between. Germline V gene sequence: CDR1 LNHNV, CDR2 YYDKDF (reference sequence). The CDR3 is made up of 15 amino acids. The CDR3 DNA sequence: TGTGCCACCGGCGCAGGAGACTTGGGGAATCAGCCCCAGCATTTT. The encoded protein is CATGAGDLGNQPQHF.

This clone was detected once. The chain combines TRBV3-1 (or the pseudogene TRBV3-2) with TRBJ2-2; TRBD1 is a possible D gene (6 bases). CDR3 size: 14 residues. The V end lost 5 bases, the J end lost 4 bases, and 11 bases lay between the germline ends. Germline loops: CDR1 LGHDT, CDR2 YNNKEL (reference sequence). In nucleotides, the CDR3 is TGTGCCAGCAGCTCCCGGGACATCACCGGGGAGCTGTTTTTT. The encoded protein is CASSSRDITGELFF.

The V call is TRBV6-5, the J call TRBJ1-6, with unresolved D. The germline V gene encodes CDR1 MNHEY and CDR2 SVGAGI. Between the trimmed V and J ends, which lost 7 bases and 8 bases, there was a span of 12 bases. The CDR3 is made up of 13 amino acids. For the CDR3, the DNA is TGTGCCAGCACTTCGGACGGTTATTCACCCCTCCACTTT. Amino acids: CASTSDGYSPLHF.

The rearrangement uses TRBV6-2 or TRBV6-3 and TRBJ2-3, with TRBD2 identical over 7 bases. Losses at the gene ends were 3 bases for V and 13 bases for J; bases not matched to a gene: 4. The CDR3 contains 11 residues. Germline CDR1 and CDR2: MNHEY and SVGEGT. Here the CDR3 DNA reads TGTGCCAGCAGTTATGCGAGCGGGGAGTATTTT. This translates into CASSYASGEYF.

The gene calls are TRBV6-1 and TRBJ1-5; D unclear. This CDR3 is built from 16 residues. Trimming removed 1 base from V and 0 bases from J, with 10 bases in between. The germline gives CDR1 MNHNS, CDR2 SASEGT. Here the CDR3 DNA reads TGTGCCAGCAGTGAAGAAGTAGGACCTAGCAATCAGCCCCAGCATTTT. This translates into CASSEEVGPSNQPQHF.

The chain uses TRBV10-3 and TRBJ1-1; no reliable D call. V was clipped by 4 bases and J by 3 bases, with 12 bases between them. This CDR3 comprises 14 residues. Per germline, CDR1 ENHRY and CDR2 SYGVKD. CDR3 in DNA: TGTGCCATCAGTGGTTTGTGGGGAGACACTGAAGCTTTCTTT. Translated, it gives CAISGLWGDTEAFF.

The chain combines TRBV3-1 (or the pseudogene TRBV3-2) with TRBJ2-5; TRBD2 agrees at 8 bases. The germline V gene encodes CDR1 LGHDT and CDR2 YNNKEL (reference sequence). The CDR3 has 15 residues. V gave up 7 bases and J gave up 5 bases; unmatched junction bases: 12. The CDR3 is CASTPETSARETQYF. The DNA of the CDR3 is TGTGCCAGCACCCCGGAGACTAGCGCCCGGGAGACCCAGTACTTC.

This chain connects TRBV18 to TRBJ2-1; no clear D gene. The length of the CDR3 is 13 residues. The germline V gene encodes CDR1 KGHSH and CDR2 LQKENI. Trimming took 2 bases from V and 6 from J, leaving 8 bases between them. The CDR3 region has the DNA TGTGCCAGCTCACCAGTCCCTTTCAATGAGCAGTTCTTC. This codes for CASSPVPFNEQFF.

V gene TRBV5-6 combines with J gene TRBJ1-5, with D possibly matching TRBD1 (6 bases). CDR1 and CDR2 (germline): SGHDT, YYEEEE. The CDR3 contains 15 residues. The V end was cut by 0 bases, the J end by 2 bases, with 9 bases between. The CDR3 DNA reads TGTGCCAGCAGCTTGGCTGGGGGCGGCAATCAGCCCCAGCATTTT. Translating gives CASSLAGGGNQPQHF.

The chain couples TRBV2 to TRBJ1-5, with no clear D. Looked up from germline, CDR1 is SNHLY and CDR2 is FYNNEI. The CDR3 consists of 13 residues. V lost 5 bases, J lost 5 bases, and 10 bases lay in between. For the CDR3, the DNA is TGTGCCAGCAGTCAGTCAGAAGATCAGCCCCAGCATTTT. Translation: CASSQSEDQPQHF.

Notes on this clone: At one end, the junction sequence differs from germline, possibly due to a read error. The genes are TRBV30 and TRBJ1-4; maybe TRBD1 (5 bases). The length of the CDR3 is 11 residues. Per the germline V gene, CDR1 is GTSNPN and CDR2 is SVGIG (reference sequence). CDR3 bases: TGTGCCTGGAGTTACGGGACCGAGCTAGTTTTT. Its translation: CAWSYGTELVF.